These 17 T cell receptor beta chains share one sample of origin, sequenced in a study of spatial heterogeneity in lung cancer. The time point was: sample taken at primary tumor resection. TCRdb processed the 5' RACE reads anew with MiXCR; each CDR3 protein has one entry. The sample contains about 48,000 distinct CDR3 sequences, approximately 5.3% of which appear only once. The sample consisted of PBMCs, taken at surgery. These receptors were taken from a male donor with early-stage non-small cell lung cancer.

Many counts were recorded for this clonotype. The rearrangement uses TRBV7-2 and TRBJ1-2; perhaps TRBD1 as D (6 bases). This CDR3 region has 15 residues. V was shortened by 2 bases and J by 6 bases, with 16 bases between the two germline ends. The germline CDR1 and CDR2 sequences are SGHTA and FQGNSA. The CDR3 coding sequence is TGTGCCAGCAGCTTAAAGGAAGGGGGTTTAAATGGCTACACCTTC. Protein product: CASSLKEGGLNGYTF.

This clonotype showed up many times. The rearrangement joins TRBV4-3 to TRBJ1-5, with D tentatively TRBD1 (5 bases). CDR1 is LGHNA and CDR2 is YSLEER in the germline V gene. The CDR3 extends over 13 amino acids. The V gene lost 5 bases and the J gene lost 4 bases, with 9 bases spanning the gap. The CDR3 sequence: CASSAGFNQPQHF. In DNA, the CDR3 is TGCGCCAGCAGCGCAGGGTTTAATCAGCCCCAGCATTTT.

This clonotype occurred many times. The chain recombines TRBV19 with TRBJ1-5; D gene unclear. The CDR3 extends over 13 amino acids. V was pared by 1 base and J by 2 bases, with 3 bases between. From germline, CDR1 is LNHDA and CDR2 SQIVND (reference sequence). CDR3 in amino acids: CASSIAGNQPQHF. CDR3 DNA sequence: TGTGCCAGTAGTATAGCCGGCAATCAGCCCCAGCATTTT.

This clonotype was counted ten times or more. The J gene is TRBJ2-7, the V gene TRBV13; D unresolved. Germline CDR1 is PRHDT and CDR2 is FYEKMQ (reference sequence). The CDR3 is 13 amino acids. Trimming pared 5 bases from V and 3 bases from J, leaving 11 bases between. This chain's CDR3 is CASSRSGFYEQYF. In nucleotides, the CDR3 is TGTGCCAGCAGCCGATCGGGCTTCTACGAGCAGTACTTC.

This clonotype was observed many times. The chain couples TRBV20-1 to TRBJ1-5, with D unresolved. In germline, CDR1 is DFQATT, CDR2 SNEGSKA (reference sequence). The CDR3 totals 12 residues. The ends were cut back, 5 bases at V and 8 bases at J, with 13 bases in the middle. The CDR3 DNA sequence: TGCAGTGCTTCCTCCGGTGGGGAGCCCCAGCATTTT. Protein sequence: CSASSGGEPQHF.

This clonotype has ten or more counts. The rearrangement links TRBV7-9 to TRBJ2-5; 7 positions match TRBD2. This CDR3 is 13 amino acids long. CDR1 and CDR2 (germline): SEHNR, FQNEAQ (reference sequence). V was clipped by 1 base and J by 7 bases; unmatched bases: 3. The CDR3 loop reads CASSLGLAGTQYF. CDR3 DNA: TGTGCCAGCAGCTTAGGACTAGCCGGGACCCAGTACTTC.

The chain uses TRBV20-1 and TRBJ1-4, with 12 bases lining up with TRBD1. The CDR3 covers 17 residues. J gave up 3 bases and V 0 bases, and 5 bases lay outside the gene matches. Germline V gene data show CDR1 as DFQATT and CDR2 as SNEGSKA (reference sequence). The CDR3 DNA follows: TGCAGTGCTAGAGACCGGGACAGGGGGCGGCCTAATGAAAAACTGTTTTTT. Protein sequence: CSARDRDRGRPNEKLFF.

In its sample, this clonotype was seen many times. The chain joins TRBV11-2 to TRBJ2-7, with 7 bases matching TRBD1. The germline CDR1 and CDR2 sequences are SGHAT and FQNNGV. The CDR3 runs to 15 residues. V was pared by 1 base and J by 4 bases, with 7 bases of the junction left unmatched. The CDR3 loop reads CASSLGGGQGYEQYF. Here the CDR3 DNA reads TGTGCCAGCAGCTTAGGAGGGGGCCAGGGTTACGAGCAGTACTTC.

This clonotype was seen repeatedly, ten times or more. The chain is built from TRBV27 and TRBJ2-2, with 7 bases aligning to TRBD1. CDR3 length equals 15 residues. V trimming: 5 bases; J trimming: 9 bases; junction bases outside the gene matches: 12. Germline assignment: CDR1 MNHEY and CDR2 SMNVEV (reference sequence). CDR3 protein: CASSLMGTVPRELFF. The CDR3 nucleotides are TGTGCCAGCAGTCTAATGGGGACAGTCCCCCGGGAGCTGTTTTTT.

This clonotype was observed many times. The CDR3 is CASSLSLAAAYNEQFF. The CDR3 nucleotides are TGTGCCAGCAGCTTGTCCCTAGCGGCTGCCTACAATGAGCAGTTCTTC. The chain uses TRBV7-9 and TRBJ2-1, with 7 bases identical to TRBD2. Germline V gene lookup returns CDR1 SEHNR and CDR2 FQNEAQ (reference sequence). After removal of 3 bases from V and 2 bases from J, the junction contained 7 bases not matched to a gene. CDR3 length: 16 amino acids. The variable domain in full, completed from reference TRBV7-9 and TRBJ2-1, reads DTGVSQNPRHKITKRGQNVTFRCDPISEHNRLYWYRQTLGQGPEFLTYFQNEAQLEKSRLLSDRFSAERPKGSFSTLEIQRTEQGDSAMYLCASSLSLAAAYNEQFFGPGTRLTVL.

This clonotype was counted at least ten times. V gene TRBV12-3 or TRBV12-4 combines with J gene TRBJ2-3, with D perhaps assigned TRBD1 or TRBD2 (5 bases each). CDR3 length: 16 residues. V gave up 7 bases and J gave up 0 bases, with 17 bases separating them. Written as DNA, the CDR3 is TGTGCCAGCATTCGAGGGACGCCCACTAGCACAGATACGCAGTATTTT. This encodes CASIRGTPTSTDTQYF.

There are many counts of this clonotype. The V and J genes are TRBV7-6 and TRBJ2-5; 9 bases align to TRBD2. Germline V CDR1 and CDR2: SGHVS, FNYEAQ. The CDR3 length is 15 residues. The V segment lost 3 bases and the J segment 1 base; nucleotides outside the gene matches: 3. CDR3 residues: CASSFIAGAQETQYF. For the CDR3, the DNA is TGTGCCAGCAGCTTTATAGCGGGGGCCCAAGAGACCCAGTACTTC. Together with reference TRBV7-6 and TRBJ2-5, the CDR3 gives the full variable domain: GAGVSQSPRYKVTKRGQDVALRCDPISGHVSLYWYRQALGQGPEFLTYFNYEAQQDKSGLPNDRFSAERPEGSISTLTIQRTEQRDSAMYRCASSFIAGAQETQYFGPGTRLLVL.

This clonotype was seen ten or more times. The chain recombines TRBV28 with TRBJ1-2; TRBD1 is a possible D gene (6 bases). Between the trimmed V and J ends, which lost 7 bases and 5 bases, there was a span of 14 bases. Germline V CDR1 and CDR2: MDHEN, SYDVKM. This CDR3 spans 13 amino acids. Written as DNA, the CDR3 is TGTGCCAGCACCATCCCAGGGGATTATGGCTACACCTTC. It encodes CASTIPGDYGYTF.

There are many counts of this clonotype. The DNA of the CDR3 is TGCGCCAGCAGCTTGTTAGGGCGGAACACTGAAGCTTTCTTT. Its translation is CASSLLGRNTEAFF. V usage is TRBV5-1 and J usage is TRBJ1-1; D is unclear. V was pared by 1 base and J by 1 base, with 8 bases between. The CDR3 runs to 14 residues. Germline assignment: CDR1 SGHRS and CDR2 YFSETQ.

This clonotype was seen ten or more times. The chain carries TRBV29-1 and TRBJ1-2; perhaps TRBD1 as D (6 bases). There are 12 residues in the CDR3. V lost 0 bases and J 9 bases, leaving 11 bases between the germline ends. Germline lookup yields CDR1 SQVTM and CDR2 ANQGSEA. As DNA, the CDR3 is TGCAGCGTTGAAGACAGGGGCCAAAGCTACACCTTC. This gives the protein CSVEDRGQSYTF.

Many counts were recorded for this clonotype. The chain employs TRBV27 and TRBJ2-5, with TRBD2 matching over 13 bases. The germline gives CDR1 MNHEY, CDR2 SMNVEV (reference sequence). The CDR3 is made up of 15 amino acids. The V and J ends lost 3 bases and 4 bases, in that order; junction bases with no gene match: 2. The CDR3 nucleotides are TGTGCCAGCAGTTTTCGACTAGCGGGAGGAGAGACCCAGTACTTC. This sequence encodes CASSFRLAGGETQYF.

The table lists this clonotype with many counts. The gene calls are TRBV3-1 and TRBJ1-4; D remains ambiguous. In germline, CDR1 is LGHDT, CDR2 YNNKEL (reference sequence). The CDR3 contains 14 residues. Trimming pared 0 bases from V and 8 bases from J, leaving 10 bases between. Written as DNA, the CDR3 is TGTGCCAGCAGCCAAGATTATGCAGAGGAAAAACTGTTTTTT. Translated: CASSQDYAEEKLFF.